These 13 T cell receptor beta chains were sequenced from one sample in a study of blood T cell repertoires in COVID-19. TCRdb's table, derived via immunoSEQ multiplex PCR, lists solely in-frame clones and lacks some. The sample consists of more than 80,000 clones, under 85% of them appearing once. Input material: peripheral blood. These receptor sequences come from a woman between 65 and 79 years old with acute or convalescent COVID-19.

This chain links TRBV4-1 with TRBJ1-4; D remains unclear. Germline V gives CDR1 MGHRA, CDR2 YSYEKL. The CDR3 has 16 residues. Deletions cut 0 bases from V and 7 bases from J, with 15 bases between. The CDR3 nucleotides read TGCGCCAGCAGCCAAGATGGCGGGATAAGTAGTGAAAAACTGTTTTTT. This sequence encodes CASSQDGGISSEKLFF.

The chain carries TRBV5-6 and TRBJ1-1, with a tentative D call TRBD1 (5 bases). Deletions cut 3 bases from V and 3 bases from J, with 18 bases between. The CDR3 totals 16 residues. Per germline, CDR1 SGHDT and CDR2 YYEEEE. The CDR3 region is CASSWGGAVLYTEAFF. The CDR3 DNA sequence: TGTGCCAGCAGCTGGGGCGGGGCGGTTCTTTACACTGAAGCTTTCTTT.

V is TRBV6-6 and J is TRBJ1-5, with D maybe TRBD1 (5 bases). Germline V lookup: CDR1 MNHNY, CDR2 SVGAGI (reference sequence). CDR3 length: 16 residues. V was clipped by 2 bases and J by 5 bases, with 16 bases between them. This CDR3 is CASSYNGGRIDQPQHF. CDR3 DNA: TGTGCCAGCAGTTACAACGGGGGACGCATCGATCAGCCCCAGCATTTT.

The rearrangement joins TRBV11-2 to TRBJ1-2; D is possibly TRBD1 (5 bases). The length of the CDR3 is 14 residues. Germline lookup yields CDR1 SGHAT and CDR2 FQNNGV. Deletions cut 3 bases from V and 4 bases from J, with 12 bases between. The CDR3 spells CASSFGGSGYGYTF. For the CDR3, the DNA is TGTGCCAGCAGCTTCGGGGGGAGTGGCTATGGCTACACCTTC. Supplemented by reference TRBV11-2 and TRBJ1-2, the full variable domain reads EAGVAQSPRYKIIEKRQSVAFWCNPISGHATLYWYQQILGQGPKLLIQFQNNGVVDDSQLPKDRFSAERLKGVDSTLKIQPAKLEDSAVYLCASSFGGSGYGYTFGSGTRLTVV.

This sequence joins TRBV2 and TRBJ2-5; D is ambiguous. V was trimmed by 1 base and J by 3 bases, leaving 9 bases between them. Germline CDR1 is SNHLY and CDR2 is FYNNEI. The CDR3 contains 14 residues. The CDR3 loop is CASSEVTVEETQYF. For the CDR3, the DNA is TGTGCCAGCAGTGAAGTAACAGTGGAAGAGACCCAGTACTTC.

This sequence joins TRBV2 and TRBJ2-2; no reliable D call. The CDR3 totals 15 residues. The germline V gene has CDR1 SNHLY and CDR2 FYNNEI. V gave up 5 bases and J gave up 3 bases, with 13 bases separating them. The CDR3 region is CASSSYPLHTGELFF. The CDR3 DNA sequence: TGTGCCAGCAGTTCCTACCCCCTCCACACCGGGGAGCTGTTTTTT. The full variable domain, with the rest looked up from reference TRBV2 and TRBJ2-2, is EPEVTQTPSHQVTQMGQEVILRCVPISNHLYFYWYRQILGQKVEFLVSFYNNEISEKSEIFDDQFSVERPDGSNFTLKIRSTKLEDSAMYFCASSSYPLHTGELFFGEGSRLTVL.

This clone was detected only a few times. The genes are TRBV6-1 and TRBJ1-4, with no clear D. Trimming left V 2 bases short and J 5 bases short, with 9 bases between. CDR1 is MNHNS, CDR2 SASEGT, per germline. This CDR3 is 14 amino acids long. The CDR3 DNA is TGTGCCAGCAGTGAATTAGTGTTAAATGAAAAACTGTTTTTT. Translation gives CASSELVLNEKLFF.

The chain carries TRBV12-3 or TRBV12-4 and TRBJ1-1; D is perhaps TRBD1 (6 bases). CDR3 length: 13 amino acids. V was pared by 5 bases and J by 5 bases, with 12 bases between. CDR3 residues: CASSKKQGTEAFF. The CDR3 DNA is TGTGCCAGCAGTAAGAAACAGGGTACTGAAGCTTTCTTT.

The CDR3 loop is CASGLGTGSYEQYF. The CDR3 bases are TGTGCTAGTGGTTTGGGGACAGGTTCTTACGAGCAGTACTTC. The chain recombines TRBV12-5 with TRBJ2-7; 7 bases map to TRBD1. The trim removed 1 base at V and 4 bases at J, leaving 4 bases unmatched. The CDR3 sequence is 14 residues long. Germline values: CDR1 LGHNT, CDR2 FRNRAP. Based on the CDR3 plus reference TRBV12-5 and TRBJ2-7, the full variable domain is DARVTQTPRHKVTEMGQEVTMRCQPILGHNTVFWYRQTMMQGLELLAYFRNRAPLDDSGMPKDRFSAEMPDATLATLKIQPSEPRDSAVYFCASGLGTGSYEQYFGPGTRLTVT.

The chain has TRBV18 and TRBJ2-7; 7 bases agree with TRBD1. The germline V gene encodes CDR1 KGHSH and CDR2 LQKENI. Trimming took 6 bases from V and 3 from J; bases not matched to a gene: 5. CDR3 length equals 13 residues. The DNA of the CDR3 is TGTGCCAGCTCGGTTGGACAGGACTACGAGCAGTACTTC. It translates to CASSVGQDYEQYF.

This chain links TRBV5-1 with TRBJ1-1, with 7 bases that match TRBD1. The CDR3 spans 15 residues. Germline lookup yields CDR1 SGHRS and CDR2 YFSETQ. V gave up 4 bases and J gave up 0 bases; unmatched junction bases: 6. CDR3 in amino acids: CASSRTTGMNTEAFF. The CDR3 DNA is TGCGCCAGCAGCCGGACGACAGGGATGAACACTGAAGCTTTCTTT.

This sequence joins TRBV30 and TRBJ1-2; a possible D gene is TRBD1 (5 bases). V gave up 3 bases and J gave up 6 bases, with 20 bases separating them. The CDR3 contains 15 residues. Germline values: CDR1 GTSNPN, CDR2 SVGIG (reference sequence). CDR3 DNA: TGTGCCTGGAGCGCGGGACTCACAACTGAAAATGGCTACACCTTC. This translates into CAWSAGLTTENGYTF.

The CDR3 protein is CASSIGQGYTEAFF. The DNA for the CDR3 is TGTGCCAGTAGTATAGGACAGGGCTACACTGAAGCTTTCTTT. The rearrangement joins TRBV19 to TRBJ1-1, with 7 bases fitting TRBD1. CDR3 length: 14 amino acids. Unmatched junction bases numbered 2, after V lost 1 base and J lost 3 bases. Per germline, CDR1 LNHDA and CDR2 SQIVND (reference sequence).